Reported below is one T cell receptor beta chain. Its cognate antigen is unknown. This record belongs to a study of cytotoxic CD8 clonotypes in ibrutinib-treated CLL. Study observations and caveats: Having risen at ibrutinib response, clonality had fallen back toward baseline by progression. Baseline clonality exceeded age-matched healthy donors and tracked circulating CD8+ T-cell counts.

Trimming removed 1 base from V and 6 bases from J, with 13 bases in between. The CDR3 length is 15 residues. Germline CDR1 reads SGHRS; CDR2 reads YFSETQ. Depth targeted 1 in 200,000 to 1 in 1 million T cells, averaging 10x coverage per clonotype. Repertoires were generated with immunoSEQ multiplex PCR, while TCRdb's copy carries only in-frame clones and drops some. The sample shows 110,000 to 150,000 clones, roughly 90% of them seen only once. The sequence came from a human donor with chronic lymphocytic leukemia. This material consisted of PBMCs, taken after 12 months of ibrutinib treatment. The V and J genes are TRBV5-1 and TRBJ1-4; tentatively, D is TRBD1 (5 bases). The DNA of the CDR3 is TGCGCCAGCAGCTTGAAGGGACCGAGAGATGAAAAACTGTTTTTT. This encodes CASSLKGPRDEKLFF.